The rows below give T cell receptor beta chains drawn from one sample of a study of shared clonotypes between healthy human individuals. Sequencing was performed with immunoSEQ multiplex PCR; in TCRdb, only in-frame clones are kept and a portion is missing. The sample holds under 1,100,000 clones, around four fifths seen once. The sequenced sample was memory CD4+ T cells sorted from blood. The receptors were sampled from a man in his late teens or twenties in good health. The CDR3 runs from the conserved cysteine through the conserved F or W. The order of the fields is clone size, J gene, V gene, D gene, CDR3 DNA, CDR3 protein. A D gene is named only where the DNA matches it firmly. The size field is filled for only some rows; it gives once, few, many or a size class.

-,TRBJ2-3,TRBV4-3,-,TGCGCCAGCAGCCCAACGACGTTTAGCACAGATACGCAGTATTTT,CASSPTTFSTDTQYF
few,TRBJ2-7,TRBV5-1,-,TGCGCCAGCAGCTTGAATCCGGATTCCTACGAGCAGTACTTC,CASSLNPDSYEQYF
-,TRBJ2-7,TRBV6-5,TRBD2,TGTGCCAGCAGCTACACTAGCGGAGACTCCTACGAGCAGTACTTC,CASSYTSGDSYEQYF
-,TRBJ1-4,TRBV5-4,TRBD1,TGTGCCAGCAGCTTATCACAGGGGGACGAAAAACTGTTTTTT,CASSLSQGDEKLFF
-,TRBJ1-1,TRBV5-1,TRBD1,TGCGCCAGCAGCGGGACAGGGGGCACTGAAGCTTTCTTT,CASSGTGGTEAFF
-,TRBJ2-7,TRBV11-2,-,TGTGCCAGCAGCTTGACAGTTTACGAGCAGTACTTC,CASSLTVYEQYF
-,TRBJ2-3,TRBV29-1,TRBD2,TGCAGCGCCGGGGGGGGACTAGCGGCCACAGATACGCAGTATTTT,CSAGGGLAATDTQYF
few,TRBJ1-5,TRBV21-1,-,TGTGCCAGCAGCAAAGCGGCAGGGTGTCAGCCCCAGCATTTT,CASSKAAGCQPQHF
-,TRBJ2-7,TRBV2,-,TGTGCCAGCAGCCAGATTCACGAGCAGTACTTC,CASSQIHEQYF
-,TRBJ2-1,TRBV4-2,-,TGTGCCAGCAGCCAAGATGGTTCCAGAAGCGGGAATGAGCAGTTCTTC,CASSQDGSRSGNEQFF
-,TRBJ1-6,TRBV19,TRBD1,TGTGCCAGTAGTACCTCGGGACAGGGTTGGAGTCATTCACCCCTCCACTTT,CASSTSGQGWSHSPLHF
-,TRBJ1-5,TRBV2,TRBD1,TGTGCCAGCAGTCCGGGACAGGGGTACAGGGGTAGCAATCAGCCCCAGCATTTT,CASSPGQGYRGSNQPQHF
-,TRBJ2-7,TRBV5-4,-,TGTGCCAGCAGCCCTGACAGAGCAAGTTCCTACGAGCAGTACTTC,CASSPDRASSYEQYF
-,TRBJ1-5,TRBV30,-,TGTGCCTGGAGTGTACCCGGCCAGCCCCAGCATTTT,CAWSVPGQPQHF
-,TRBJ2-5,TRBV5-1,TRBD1,TGCGCCAGCAGCCGAACAGGGGGCTTAGAGACCCAGTACTTC,CASSRTGGLETQYF
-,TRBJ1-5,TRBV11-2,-,TGTGCCAGCAGTGGGGGGGGACACGCCAATCAGCCCCAGCATTTT,CASSGGGHANQPQHF
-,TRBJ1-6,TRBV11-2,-,TGTGCCAGCAGCCTAGGGGCAGCCAGATCACCCCTCCACTTT,CASSLGAARSPLHF
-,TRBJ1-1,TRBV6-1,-,TGTGCCAGCAGTGAGCAGGGAACGAACACTGAAGCTTTCTTT,CASSEQGTNTEAFF
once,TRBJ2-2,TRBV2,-,TGTGCCAGCAATGGCGGCAGGAGCACCGGGGAGCTGTTTTTT,CASNGGRSTGELFF
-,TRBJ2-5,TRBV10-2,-,TGCGCCAGCAGTCCTTGGCAGGGCGAGACCCAGTACTTC,CASSPWQGETQYF
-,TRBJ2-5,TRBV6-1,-,TGTGCCAGCAGTGAGTTCGCTAGCGTGAGAGAGACCCAGTACTTC,CASSEFASVRETQYF
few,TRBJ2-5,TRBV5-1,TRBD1,TGCGCCAGCAGCTTGGGAGGACAGGGCCGAGAGACCCAGTACTTC,CASSLGGQGRETQYF
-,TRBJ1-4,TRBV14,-,TGTGCCAGCAGCCAAGGATCGAGGGCAACTAATGAAAAACTGTTTTTT,CASSQGSRATNEKLFF
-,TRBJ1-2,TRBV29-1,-,TGCAGCGTTGTGAGCGGTAGTCACTATGGCTACACCTTC,CSVVSGSHYGYTF
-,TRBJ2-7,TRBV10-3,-,TGTGCCATCAGTGAGGACAGTATAACCTACGAGCAGTACTTC,CAISEDSITYEQYF
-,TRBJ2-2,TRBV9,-,TGTGCCAGCAGCAGTAGCTCCTCAGCGAACACCGGGGAGCTGTTTTTT,CASSSSSSANTGELFF
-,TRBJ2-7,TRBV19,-,TGTGCCAGTAGTGACCCGGGTTACTCCTACGAGCAGTACTTC,CASSDPGYSYEQYF
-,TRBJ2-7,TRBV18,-,TGTGCCAGCTCACCCCTAGGGGGATCCTACGAGCAGTACTTC,CASSPLGGSYEQYF
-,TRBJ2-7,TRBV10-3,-,TGTGCCATCAGGGAGACAGGCTACGAGCAGTACTTC,CAIRETGYEQYF
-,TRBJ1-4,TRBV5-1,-,TGCGCCAGCAGCTTGGAGAGGTCAGGTGAAAAACTGTTTTTT,CASSLERSGEKLFF
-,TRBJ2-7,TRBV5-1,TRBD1,TGCGCCAGCAGCGTCACGGGACAGTCAGACGAGCAGTACTTC,CASSVTGQSDEQYF
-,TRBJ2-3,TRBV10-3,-,TGTGCCATCAGTAATGGGACTACAGATACGCAGTATTTT,CAISNGTTDTQYF
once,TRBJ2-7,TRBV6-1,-,TGTGCCAGCAGTTCCGGGACATATCCCTACGAGCAGTACTTC,CASSSGTYPYEQYF
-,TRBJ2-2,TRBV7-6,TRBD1,TGTGCCAGCAGCGGGAGACAGGGCGCGAACACCGGGGAGCTGTTTTTT,CASSGRQGANTGELFF
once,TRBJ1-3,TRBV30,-,TGTGCCTGGACCCCAGGGGAACGGTCCTCTGGAAACACCATATATTTT,CAWTPGERSSGNTIYF
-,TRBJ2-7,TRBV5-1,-,TGCGCCAGCAGCTTATCCGGGACGCCCTACGAGCAGTACTTC,CASSLSGTPYEQYF
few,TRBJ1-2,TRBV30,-,TGTGCCTGGGGTAACAGCAACTATGGCTACACCTTC,CAWGNSNYGYTF
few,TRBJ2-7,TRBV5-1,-,TGCGCCAGCAGCTTAATACAAGACGAGCAGTACTTC,CASSLIQDEQYF
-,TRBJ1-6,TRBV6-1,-,TGTGCCAGCAGTGAACGGGAGGGCGTTTATAATTCACCCCTCCACTTT,CASSEREGVYNSPLHF
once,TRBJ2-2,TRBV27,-,TGTGCCAGCACGGCCAGGGTGAAAACCGGGGAGCTGTTTTTT,CASTARVKTGELFF
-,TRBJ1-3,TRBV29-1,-,TGCAGCGTTGAAGAGTCGGGAAGGAGCGCTGGAAACACCATATATTTT,CSVEESGRSAGNTIYF
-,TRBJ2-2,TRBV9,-,TGTGCCAGCACCTTGCTAAGTGGCACCGGGGAGCTGTTTTTT,CASTLLSGTGELFF
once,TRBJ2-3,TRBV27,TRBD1,TGTGCCAGCAGTGAAGGACAGGGGAAAAGGAGCACAGATACGCAGTATTTT,CASSEGQGKRSTDTQYF
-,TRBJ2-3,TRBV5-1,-,TGCGCCAGCAGCGTTGTAATCGGGACCTCGGATACGCAGTATTTT,CASSVVIGTSDTQYF
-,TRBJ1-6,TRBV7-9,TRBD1,TGTGCCAGCAGCTTAGAAGGGGGCTATTCACCCCTCCACTTT,CASSLEGGYSPLHF
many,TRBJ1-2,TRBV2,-,TGTGCCAGCAGTGAAGCGTATGGCTACACCTTC,CASSEAYGYTF
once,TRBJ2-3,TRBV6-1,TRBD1,TGTGCCAGCAGTGAAGCGCTAATAGGGGGCGCGGATACGCAGTATTTT,CASSEALIGGADTQYF
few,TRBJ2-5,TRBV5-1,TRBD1,TGCGCCAGCAGCTTGGTTTTCGGGACAGGTGAAGAGACCCAGTACTTC,CASSLVFGTGEETQYF
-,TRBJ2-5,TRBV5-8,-,TGTGCCAGCAGCTCTGGGGCGAGGTTAGAGACCCAGTACTTC,CASSSGARLETQYF
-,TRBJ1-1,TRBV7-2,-,TGTGCCAGCAGCTTAGGGGAGGGCACTGAAGCTTTCTTT,CASSLGEGTEAFF
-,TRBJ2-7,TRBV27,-,TGTGCCAGCAGATCTGAGATAGGGGGGGGCTTGGACTACGAGCAGTACTTC,CASRSEIGGGLDYEQYF
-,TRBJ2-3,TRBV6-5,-,TGTGCCACCGGTAGCGCAGATACGCAGTATTTT,CATGSADTQYF
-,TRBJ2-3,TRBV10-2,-,TGCGCCAGCGGGACAAGTTCAGATACGCAGTATTTT,CASGTSSDTQYF
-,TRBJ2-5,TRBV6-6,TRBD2,TGTGCCAGCATCTTAGCGGGACAAGAGACCCAGTACTTC,CASILAGQETQYF
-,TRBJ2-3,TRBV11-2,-,TGTGCCAGCAGCTTAGGGGGCCAGAGCCACACAGATACGCAGTATTTT,CASSLGGQSHTDTQYF
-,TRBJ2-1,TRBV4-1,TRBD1,TGCGCCAGCAGCCAAGAAGGAGGGACAGGGAACAATGAGCAGTTCTTC,CASSQEGGTGNNEQFF
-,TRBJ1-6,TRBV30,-,TGTGCCTGGAGGCACGGTGATTCACCCCTCCACTTT,CAWRHGDSPLHF
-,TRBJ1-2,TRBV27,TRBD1,TGTGCCAGCCGAAAAGGACAGGGGCGACCCTATGGCTACACCTTC,CASRKGQGRPYGYTF
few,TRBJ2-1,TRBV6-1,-,TGTGCCAGCAGTGAAGTTAGGTTTTCCTACAATGAGCAGTTCTTC,CASSEVRFSYNEQFF